This T cell receptor beta chain comes out of a study of T cells after yellow fever vaccination. In the study overall: Fractions of low cell number were prepared using SMART-Seq v4 Ultra Low Input. The study's findings and limits: Post-booster repertoires contained most primary-vaccination clones again (approximately 95% CD4, about 90% CD8). Of the clonotypes, a small share occurred in both CD4 and CD8 compartments.

TCRdb fed the 5' RACE reads into MiXCR, producing one record per CDR3 protein. The data contain 40,000 to 55,000 distinct CDR3 sequences, 6.5% to 8% of them singletons. The sample holds a few counts of this clonotype. Germline-derived CDR1 and CDR2 are DFQATT and SNEGSKA (reference sequence). The V end lost 4 bases, the J end lost 3 bases, and 10 bases lay between the germline ends. The CDR3 sequence is 13 residues long. The sequence was obtained from a man in his late teens or twenties who received the YFV17D yellow fever vaccine. The input for sequencing was CD8+ T cells not binding an NS4B(214-222) dextramer, sorted from PBMCs, taken about 41 days after the first yellow fever vaccination. The chain links TRBV20-1 to TRBJ2-1; D remains ambiguous. CDR3 sequence (DNA): TGCAGTGCTACCCAGACAAACTACAATGAGCAGTTCTTC. Its protein product is CSATQTNYNEQFF.